This T cell receptor (beta chain) was identified in a study of blood T cell repertoires in COVID-19. Turning to the study itself: The analysed material was cDNA or gDNA that came from T cells, B-cell-depleted T cells, or PBMCs.

Study processing details: Researchers report that nucleated cell counts were estimated from reference gene primer amplification. Method: immunoSEQ multiplex PCR; TCRdb's copy keeps in-frame clones and lacks some. Clone size and the V and J calls come from that table; the DNA yielded D and trimming. The table includes more than 110,000 clones, roughly 88% detected once. CDR1 is LGHNA and CDR2 is YNFKEQ in the germline V gene. The junction had 5 bases not matched to a gene; V was cut back by 5 bases and J by 3 bases. The CDR3 has 14 residues. Each recovered donor of Cohort 3 presented with two negative PCRs, clearance, or symptom resolution.

Sequencing was done on a sample of PBMCs or T cells enriched from blood (not recorded which). The chain employs TRBV4-2 and TRBJ1-1, with 8 bases fitting TRBD1. The TCR comes from a man aged 50 to 60 who had recovered from COVID-19. CDR3 nucleotides: TGTGCCAGCAGCGCGACAGGGGCGGACACTGAAGCTTTCTTT. Translated: CASSATGADTEAFF.